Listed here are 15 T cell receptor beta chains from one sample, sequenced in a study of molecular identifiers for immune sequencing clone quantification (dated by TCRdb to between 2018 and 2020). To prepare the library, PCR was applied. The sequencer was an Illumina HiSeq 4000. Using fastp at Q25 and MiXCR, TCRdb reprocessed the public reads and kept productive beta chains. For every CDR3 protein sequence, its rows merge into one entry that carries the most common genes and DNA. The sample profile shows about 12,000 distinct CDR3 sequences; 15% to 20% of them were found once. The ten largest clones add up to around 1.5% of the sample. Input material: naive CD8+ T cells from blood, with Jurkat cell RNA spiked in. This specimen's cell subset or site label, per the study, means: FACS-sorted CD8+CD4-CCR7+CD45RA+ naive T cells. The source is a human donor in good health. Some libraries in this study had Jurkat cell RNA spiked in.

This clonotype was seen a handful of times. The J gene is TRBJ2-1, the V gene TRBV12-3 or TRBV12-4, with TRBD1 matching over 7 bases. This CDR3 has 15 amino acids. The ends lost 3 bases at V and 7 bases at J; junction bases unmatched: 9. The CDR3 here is CASSFATGADNEQFF. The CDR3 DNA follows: TGTGCCAGCAGTTTCGCCACAGGGGCGGATAATGAGCAGTTCTTC.

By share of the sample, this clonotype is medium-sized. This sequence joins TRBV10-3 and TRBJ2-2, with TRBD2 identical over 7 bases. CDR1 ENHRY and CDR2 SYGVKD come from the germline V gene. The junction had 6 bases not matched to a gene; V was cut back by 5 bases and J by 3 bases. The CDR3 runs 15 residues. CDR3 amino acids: CAISSELADTGELFF. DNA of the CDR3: TGTGCCATCAGTTCCGAGCTAGCGGACACCGGGGAGCTGTTTTTT.

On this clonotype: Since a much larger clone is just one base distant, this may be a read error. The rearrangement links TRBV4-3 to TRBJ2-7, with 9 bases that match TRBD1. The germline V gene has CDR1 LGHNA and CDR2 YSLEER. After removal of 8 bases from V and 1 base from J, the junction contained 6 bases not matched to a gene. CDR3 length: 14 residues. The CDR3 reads CASGRGTGSYEQYF. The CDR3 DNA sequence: TGCGCCAGCGGCCGGGGGACAGGGTCCTACGAGCAGTACTTC.

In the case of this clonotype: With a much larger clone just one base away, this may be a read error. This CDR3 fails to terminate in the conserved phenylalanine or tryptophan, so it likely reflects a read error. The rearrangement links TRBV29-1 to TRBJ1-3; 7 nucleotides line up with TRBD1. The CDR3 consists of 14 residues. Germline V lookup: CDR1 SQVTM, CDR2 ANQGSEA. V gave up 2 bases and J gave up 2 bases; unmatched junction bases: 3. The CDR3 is CSVELTGAGNTIYC. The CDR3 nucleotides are TGCAGCGTTGAACTAACAGGGGCTGGAAACACCATATATTGT.

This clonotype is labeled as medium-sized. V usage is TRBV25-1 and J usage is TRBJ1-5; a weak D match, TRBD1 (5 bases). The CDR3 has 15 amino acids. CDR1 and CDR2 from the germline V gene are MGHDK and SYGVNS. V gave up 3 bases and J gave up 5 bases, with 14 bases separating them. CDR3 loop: CASSDSPLGDQPQHF. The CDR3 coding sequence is TGTGCCAGCAGTGACTCTCCTCTGGGGGATCAGCCCCAGCATTTT. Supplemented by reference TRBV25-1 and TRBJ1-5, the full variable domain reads EADIYQTPRYLVIGTGKKITLECSQTMGHDKMYWYQQDPGMELHLIHYSYGVNSTEKGDLSSESTVSRIRTEHFPLTLESARPSHTSQYLCASSDSPLGDQPQHFGDGTRLSIL.

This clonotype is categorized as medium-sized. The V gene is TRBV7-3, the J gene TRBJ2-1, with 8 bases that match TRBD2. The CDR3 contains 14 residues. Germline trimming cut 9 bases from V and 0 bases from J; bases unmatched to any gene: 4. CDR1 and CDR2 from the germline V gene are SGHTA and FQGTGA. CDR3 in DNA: TGTGCCAGAATAGCGGGACTCTCCTACAATGAGCAGTTCTTC. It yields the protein CARIAGLSYNEQFF.

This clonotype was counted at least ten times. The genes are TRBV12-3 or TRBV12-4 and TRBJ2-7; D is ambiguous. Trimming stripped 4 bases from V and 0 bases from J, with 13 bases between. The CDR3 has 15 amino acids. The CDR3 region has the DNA TGTGCCAGCAGTTCGGCCTTTAGATACTCCTACGAGCAGTACTTC. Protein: CASSSAFRYSYEQYF.

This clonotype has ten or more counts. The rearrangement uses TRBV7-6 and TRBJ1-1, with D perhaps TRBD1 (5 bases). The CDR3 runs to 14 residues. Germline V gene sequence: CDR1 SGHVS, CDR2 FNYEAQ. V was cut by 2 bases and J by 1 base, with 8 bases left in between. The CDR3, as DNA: TGTGCCAGCAGCTTATCCAGGGCGAACACTGAAGCTTTCTTT. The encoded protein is CASSLSRANTEAFF.

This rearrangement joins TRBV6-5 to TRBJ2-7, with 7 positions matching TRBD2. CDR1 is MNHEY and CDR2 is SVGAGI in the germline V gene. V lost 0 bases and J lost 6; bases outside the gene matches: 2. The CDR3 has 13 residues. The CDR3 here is CASSYSGEGEQYF. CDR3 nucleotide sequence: TGTGCCAGCAGTTACTCAGGGGAGGGCGAGCAGTACTTC.

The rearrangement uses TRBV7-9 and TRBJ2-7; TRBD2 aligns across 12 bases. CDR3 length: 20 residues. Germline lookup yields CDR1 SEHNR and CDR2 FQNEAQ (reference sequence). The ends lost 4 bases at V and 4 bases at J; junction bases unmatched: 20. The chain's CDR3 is CASSSPINLKTSGRSYEQYF. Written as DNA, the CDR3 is TGTGCCAGCAGCTCACCGATCAATCTAAAGACTAGCGGGAGAAGTTACGAGCAGTACTTC.

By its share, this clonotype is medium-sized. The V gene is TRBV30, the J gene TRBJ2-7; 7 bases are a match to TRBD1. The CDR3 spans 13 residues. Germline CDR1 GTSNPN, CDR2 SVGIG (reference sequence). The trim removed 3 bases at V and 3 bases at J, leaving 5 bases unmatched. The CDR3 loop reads CAWSTGDDYEQYF. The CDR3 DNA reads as TGTGCCTGGAGCACAGGGGATGACTACGAGCAGTACTTC.

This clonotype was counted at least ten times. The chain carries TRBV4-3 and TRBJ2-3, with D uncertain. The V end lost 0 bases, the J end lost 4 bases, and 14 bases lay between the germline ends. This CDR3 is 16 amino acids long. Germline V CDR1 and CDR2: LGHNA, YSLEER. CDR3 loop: CASSQEAWQRPDTQYF. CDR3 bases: TGCGCCAGCAGCCAAGAAGCATGGCAGCGCCCAGATACGCAGTATTTT.

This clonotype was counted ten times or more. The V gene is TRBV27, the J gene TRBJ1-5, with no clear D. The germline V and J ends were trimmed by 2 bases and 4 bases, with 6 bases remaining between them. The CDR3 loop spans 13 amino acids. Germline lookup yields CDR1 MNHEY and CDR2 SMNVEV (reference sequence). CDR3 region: CASSLEQNQPQHF. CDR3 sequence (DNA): TGTGCCAGCAGTTTAGAGCAAAATCAGCCCCAGCATTTT.

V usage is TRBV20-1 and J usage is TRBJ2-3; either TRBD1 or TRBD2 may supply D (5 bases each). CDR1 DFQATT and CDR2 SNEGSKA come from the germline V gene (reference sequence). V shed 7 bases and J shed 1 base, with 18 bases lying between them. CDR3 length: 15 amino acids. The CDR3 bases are TGCAGTGTTATATCCGGGGACCGCCGCACAGATACGCAGTATTTT. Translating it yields CSVISGDRRTDTQYF.

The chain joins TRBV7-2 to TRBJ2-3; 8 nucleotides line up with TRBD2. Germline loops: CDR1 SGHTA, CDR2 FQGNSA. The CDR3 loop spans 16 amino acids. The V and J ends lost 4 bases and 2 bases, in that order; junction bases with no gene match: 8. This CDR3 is CASSSPVREATDTQYF. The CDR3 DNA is TGTGCCAGCAGCTCCCCGGTGCGGGAGGCCACAGATACGCAGTATTTT. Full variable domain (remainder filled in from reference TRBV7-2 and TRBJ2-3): GAGVSQSPSNKVTEKGKDVELRCDPISGHTALYWYRQSLGQGLEFLIYFQGNSAPDKSGLPSDRFSAERTGGSVSTLTIQRTQQEDSAVYLCASSSPVREATDTQYFGPGTRLTVL.